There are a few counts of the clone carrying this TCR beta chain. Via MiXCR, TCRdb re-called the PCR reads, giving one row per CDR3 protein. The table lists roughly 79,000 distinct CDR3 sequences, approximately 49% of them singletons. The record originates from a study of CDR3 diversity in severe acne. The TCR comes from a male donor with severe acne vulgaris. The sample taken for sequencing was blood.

The chain's CDR3 is CASSGGREAFF. The CDR3 DNA is TGTGCCAGCAGCGGGGGGCGCGAAGCTTTCTTT. This chain uses TRBV2 with TRBJ1-1; maybe TRBD1 (6 bases). This CDR3 spans 11 amino acids. Trimming shortened V by 6 bases and J by 8 bases, and 10 bases separated the two germline ends. Germline V gene data show CDR1 as SNHLY and CDR2 as FYNNEI.